This T cell receptor beta chain comes out of a study of T cells after yellow fever vaccination. TCRdb recomputed calls from the 5' RACE reads with MiXCR, one row per CDR3 protein. The sample includes some 100,000 distinct CDR3 sequences, almost 9% of them seen just once. Study conclusions and caveats: The study re-detected most primary-vaccination clones after the booster (96% CD4, approximately 88% CD8). The appearance of a small share of clonotypes in both CD4 and CD8 compartments was observed.

This clonotype was seen a handful of times. Germline loops: CDR1 MNHEY, CDR2 SMNVEV (reference sequence). The CDR3 spans 14 residues. Trimming took off 2 bases at V and 13 bases at J, with 18 bases between the two ends. This sample comprised CD8+ T cells not binding an NS4B(214-222) dextramer, sorted from PBMCs, obtained roughly 15 days after the first yellow fever vaccination. V and J are TRBV27 and TRBJ2-1; the D gene is possibly TRBD2 (6 bases). The TCR sequence derives from a man aged 18-30 years who received the YFV17D yellow fever vaccine. The CDR3 here is CASSLVKGRGTQFF. CDR3 nucleotide sequence: TGTGCCAGCAGTTTAGTAAAGGGCAGAGGGACTCAGTTCTTC.